These 8 T cell receptor beta chains originate from one sample sequenced in a study of blood T cell dynamics during melanoma immunotherapy. Described time point: week 3, after first cycle of checkpoint inhibitor. Assay used: immunoSEQ multiplex PCR; TCRdb lists only in-frame clones, some missing. The data contain about 7,600 clones, 85% of them singletons. Sequences were derived from blood, sampled from a patient treated with checkpoint blockade. These receptors originate from a human donor with melanoma.

The V gene is TRBV23-1, the J gene TRBJ2-7; perhaps TRBD1 as D (6 bases). TRBV23-1 counts as an open reading frame of uncertain function. CDR3 size: 16 residues. Trimming pared 4 bases from V and 2 bases from J, leaving 18 bases between. Here the CDR3 DNA reads TGCGCCAGCAGTCCTTGTAGGGGGTCATACCCCTACGAGCAGTACGTC. It encodes CASSPCRGSYPYEQYV.

The CDR3 sequence is CALRLQTNTGELFF. CDR3 sequence (DNA): TGTGCCCTGAGGCTACAGACGAACACCGGGGAGCTGTTTTTT. The chain joins TRBV2 to TRBJ2-2; no definite D call. The V end lost 11 bases, the J end lost 0 bases, and 13 bases lay between the germline ends. CDR1 is SNHLY and CDR2 is FYNNEI in the germline V gene. The CDR3 length is 14 residues.

CDR3 in DNA: TGTGCCAGCAGCGCCAGGGGGGCGGGAGGAGTCACCGGGGAGCTGTTTTTT. Protein product: CASSARGAGGVTGELFF. The genes are TRBV9 and TRBJ2-2; D might be TRBD2 (8 bases). Between the trimmed V and J ends, which lost 3 bases and 4 bases, there was a span of 19 bases. The CDR3 is 17 residues long. Per germline, CDR1 SGDLS and CDR2 YYNGEE.

This chain links TRBV6-1 with TRBJ2-7; no firm D call. CDR1 is MNHNS, CDR2 SASEGT, per germline. This CDR3 is built from 14 residues. The CDR3 is CATQLSPGSYEQYV. The CDR3 coding sequence is TGTGCGACGCAACTGAGCCCTGGCTCCTACGAGCAGTACGTC.

A single count supports this clone. The gene calls are TRBV2 and TRBJ1-4; D call uncertain. The CDR3 covers 14 residues. V lost 5 bases, J lost 4 bases, and 11 bases lay in between. Germline CDR1 reads SNHLY; CDR2 reads FYNNEI. The CDR3 nucleotides read TGTGCCAGCAGTACCCCACAGTTTAATGAAAAACTGTTTTTT. Its protein is CASSTPQFNEKLFF.

The V gene is TRBV4-2, the J gene TRBJ2-1; D is uncertain. CDR1 is LGHNA, CDR2 YNFKEQ, per germline. This CDR3 is 14 amino acids long. Trimming stripped 2 bases from V and 4 bases from J, with 9 bases between. CDR3 in DNA: TGTGCCAGCAGCCAACCCCTCACGTACAATGAGCAGTTCTTC. It specifies CASSQPLTYNEQFF.

The CDR3 nucleotides read TGTGCCAGCAGTGAAGGAGCCCGCTCCTACGAGCAGTACTTC. Translation: CASSEGARSYEQYF. The rearrangement links TRBV2 to TRBJ2-7; no firm D call. Per germline, CDR1 SNHLY and CDR2 FYNNEI. V was trimmed by 1 base and J by 0 bases, leaving 7 bases between them. The CDR3 sequence is 14 residues long.

This chain joins TRBV18 and TRBJ2-7, with D uncertain. V gave up 3 bases and J gave up 3 bases, with 9 bases separating them. The CDR3 loop spans 13 amino acids. CDR1 is KGHSH, CDR2 LQKENI, per germline. CDR3 protein: CASSPGVNYEQYV. The CDR3 DNA reads TGTGCCAGCTCACCTGGGGTGAACTACGAGCAGTACGTC.